This TCR beta chain was sequenced for a study of blood T cell repertoires in COVID-19. Study-wide background: Acute and convalescent COVID-19 specimens originated in the United States, Italy and Spain.

Patients in Seattle were enrolled during active infection, then followed longitudinally. As processed by the authors: It was from reference gene primer amplification that nucleated cell counts were estimated. Measured with immunoSEQ multiplex PCR; TCRdb has only the in-frame clones, and not every one. That table is the source of V, J and clone size, and D and trimming were worked out from the DNA. Seen here are 85,000 to 100,000 clones, about 86% observed once, and the top ten hold around 2.1%. This TCR was recovered from a man aged 50 or older with COVID-19, enrolled during active disease. Sequences were obtained from peripheral blood.

CDR3 sequence reads: CASSLTSGGPYNEQFF. CDR3 nucleotide sequence: TGTGCCAGCAGCTTAACTAGCGGGGGGCCCTACAATGAGCAGTTCTTC. The chain recombines TRBV11-3 with TRBJ2-1; 12 bases line up with TRBD2. This CDR3 has 16 amino acids. Germline trimming cut 2 bases from V and 2 bases from J; bases unmatched to any gene: 1. CDR1 SGHNT and CDR2 YENEEA come from the germline V gene.